These 18 T cell receptor beta chains share one sample of origin, sequenced in a study of blood T cells in healthy people across ages. The use of a sample-barcoded 5' primer and a J-beta primer mix characterized a second PCR of about 7 to 12 cycles. MiXCR was run by TCRdb on the 5' RACE reads, yielding one entry per CDR3 protein. This sample has about 840,000 distinct CDR3 sequences, with 25% to 30% found just once. These same data were also listed under a study on T cells of mothers and their children.

Material for sequencing was blood. The receptors come from a woman aged 40 to 50 in good health.

This clonotype was detected only a few times. The chain employs TRBV6-5 and TRBJ2-4; D gene uncertain. Trimming took 6 bases from V and 3 from J, leaving 12 bases between them. The germline CDR1 and CDR2 sequences are MNHEY and SVGAGI. CDR3 length: 14 amino acids. The CDR3: CASSPVIYKNIQYF. The CDR3 region has the DNA TGTGCCAGCAGCCCAGTAATCTACAAAAACATTCAGTACTTC.

This clonotype was seen a handful of times. This sequence joins TRBV12-3 or TRBV12-4 and TRBJ1-4; D gene unclear. Trimming left V 8 bases short and J 5 bases short, with 15 bases between. The CDR3 covers 14 residues. In DNA form, the CDR3 reads TGTGCCAGCCGACCTCTGGATCCGAATGAAAAACTGTTTTTT. This encodes CASRPLDPNEKLFF.

This clonotype was seen a few times. A single base separates this from a much larger clone, so it may be a read error. The rearrangement links TRBV29-1 to TRBJ2-3; D perhaps matches TRBD2 (6 bases). Germline loops: CDR1 SQVTM, CDR2 ANQGSEA. Trimming took off 3 bases at V and 5 bases at J, with 18 bases between the two ends. This CDR3 has 15 amino acids. DNA for the CDR3: TGCAGCGTTGACGGGAGCGGTGAATATGGAGATACGCAGTATTTT. Its protein product is CSVDGSGEYGDTQYF.

This clonotype was seen just once. This chain links TRBV7-2 with TRBJ2-7; 7 positions agree with TRBD1. Germline V lookup: CDR1 SGHTA, CDR2 FQGNSA. This CDR3 has 14 residues. V shed 6 bases, J shed 0 bases, and the junction held 5 bases outside the gene matches. CDR3 sequence reads: CASRYGTVSYEQYF. CDR3 bases: TGTGCCAGCAGATACGGGACAGTCTCCTACGAGCAGTACTTC.

The gene calls are TRBV2 and TRBJ2-4; D not resolved. The J call may be in error: the DNA end matches TRBJ2-7 better. This CDR3 is 14 amino acids long. Germline V gene lookup returns CDR1 SNHLY and CDR2 FYNNEI. The CDR3 nucleotides are TGTGCCAGCCACGCAGGAGATTATTCCTACGAGCAGTACTTC. This encodes CASHAGDYSYEQYF.

The genes are TRBV25-1 and TRBJ1-1, with TRBD1 as a possible D gene (5 bases). Between the trimmed V and J ends, which lost 6 bases and 2 bases, there was a span of 16 bases. Germline CDR1 reads MGHDK; CDR2 reads SYGVNS. This CDR3 is 15 amino acids long. As DNA, the CDR3 is TGTGCCAGCAGGGGGCCGAGACTCATCAACACTGAAGCTTTCTTT. Its translation: CASRGPRLINTEAFF.

The V call is TRBV28, the J call TRBJ2-4; 10 positions match TRBD1. The CDR3 is 15 amino acids. Trimming at V came to 6 bases and at J to 13 bases, leaving 15 bases not matched to a gene. The germline V gene has CDR1 MDHEN and CDR2 SYDVKM. The CDR3 bases are TGTGCCAGCAGAGAAGCGGGACAGGGGTCGCGGGAGCAGTACTTC. As protein: CASREAGQGSREQYF.

Turning to this clonotype: This clone may be a read error of a much larger clone one base away. The V gene is TRBV12-3 or TRBV12-4, the J gene TRBJ2-3; TRBD1 agrees at 9 bases. The CDR3 is 17 residues long. The CDR3 sequence is CLRDRALFILRTDTQYF. Here the CDR3 DNA reads TGTCTCCGGGACAGGGCGTTATTTATCCTTAGAACAGATACGCAGTATTTT.

The chain combines TRBV6-1 with TRBJ2-5; 7 bases align to TRBD2. The CDR3 consists of 11 residues. Germline CDR1 is MNHNS and CDR2 is SASEGT. The V and J ends lost 6 bases and 9 bases, in that order; junction bases with no gene match: 4. In nucleotides, the CDR3 is TGTGCCAGCAGCCAGGGAGGGGCCCAGTACTTC. Translated: CASSQGGAQYF.

This clonotype was counted only a few times. The gene calls are TRBV30 and TRBJ2-1, with 7 bases lining up with TRBD1. The junction had 8 bases not matched to a gene; V was cut back by 7 bases and J by 2 bases. The CDR3 loop spans 14 amino acids. The germline V gene has CDR1 GTSNPN and CDR2 SVGIG (reference sequence). CDR3 DNA sequence: TGTGCCTCGAGGACAGACAGGGCCTACAATGAGCAGTTCTTC. Protein sequence: CASRTDRAYNEQFF.

The chain links TRBV2 to TRBJ1-5; 10 bases are shared with TRBD1. Losses at the gene ends were 7 bases for V and 6 bases for J; bases not matched to a gene: 12. Germline V gives CDR1 SNHLY, CDR2 FYNNEI. The CDR3 extends over 16 amino acids. As DNA, the CDR3 is TGTGCCAGCACCCAAAGGGAGACAGGGGGCGGTCAGCCCCAGCATTTT. This gives the protein CASTQRETGGGQPQHF.

This clonotype was seen more than once but under ten times. The chain is built from TRBV6-1 and TRBJ2-1, with no clear D. Trimming stripped 4 bases from V and 6 bases from J, with 22 bases between. Germline CDR1 is MNHNS and CDR2 is SASEGT. This CDR3 is 17 amino acids long. The DNA of the CDR3 is TGTGCCAGCAGTGCTCCAAAAGACCGACTTATGGGCAATGAGCAGTTCTTC. Protein: CASSAPKDRLMGNEQFF.

The rearrangement links TRBV25-1 to TRBJ2-7, with a possible D match to TRBD2 (6 bases). Germline values: CDR1 MGHDK, CDR2 SYGVNS. V lost 11 bases, J lost 5 bases, and 16 bases lay in between. The CDR3 totals 12 residues. CDR3 nucleotide sequence: TGTGCCGGCATGGCGGGGTCTGACGAGCAGTACTTC. Its translation: CAGMAGSDEQYF.

Ten or more counts support this clonotype. The rearrangement links TRBV5-1 to TRBJ2-3; no clear D gene. The CDR3 is made up of 15 amino acids. Trimming took 2 bases from V and 4 from J, leaving 14 bases between them. CDR1 is SGHRS, CDR2 YFSETQ, per germline. The CDR3 here is CASSLGMSNADTQYF. The CDR3 coding sequence is TGCGCCAGCAGCTTAGGAATGAGTAATGCAGATACGCAGTATTTT.

V gene TRBV18 combines with J gene TRBJ2-7; 7 bases align to TRBD1. The CDR3 has 14 amino acids. Germline assignment: CDR1 KGHSH and CDR2 LQKENI. The V and J ends lost 3 bases and 5 bases, in that order; junction bases with no gene match: 7. The CDR3, as DNA: TGTGCCAGCTCACCGGGACAGTCCTTAAACGAGCAGTACTTC. This encodes CASSPGQSLNEQYF.

This clonotype was detected a few times. The chain recombines TRBV7-2 with TRBJ1-2; a possible D gene is TRBD1 (6 bases). The CDR3 is made up of 17 amino acids. In germline, CDR1 is SGHTA, CDR2 FQGNSA. V lost 5 bases and J lost 3, with 22 bases in between. The CDR3 loop reads CASSHLTGDLRHYGYTF. DNA of the CDR3: TGTGCCAGCAGCCACCTGACAGGCGATCTCCGTCACTATGGCTACACCTTC.

This clonotype was recorded a few times. The gene calls are TRBV7-2 and TRBJ2-3; TRBD2 agrees at 10 bases. The ends lost 5 bases at V and 3 bases at J; junction bases unmatched: 14. Looked up from germline, CDR1 is SGHTA and CDR2 is FQGNSA. CDR3 length: 18 residues. The CDR3 DNA reads as TGTGCCAGCAGCGAAGAGAGAGCGGGGGGGCCGAAGACAGATACGCAGTATTTT. Translation: CASSEERAGGPKTDTQYF.

At least ten counts were recorded for this clonotype. V and J are TRBV28 and TRBJ1-2; D unclear. Between the trimmed V and J ends, which lost 8 bases and 2 bases, there was a span of 6 bases. Germline assignment: CDR1 MDHEN and CDR2 SYDVKM. The CDR3 consists of 11 residues. The CDR3 DNA sequence: TGTGCCAGCGGGATAAACTATGGCTACACCTTC. This encodes CASGINYGYTF.